A selection of T cell receptor beta chains follows, all from one sample in a study of glioma-infiltrating T cells after dendritic cell vaccination. Repertoires were generated with immunoSEQ multiplex PCR, while TCRdb's copy carries only in-frame clones and drops some. The table includes under 130,000 clones, more than 80% detected once. This specimen was blood, taken before dendritic cell vaccination. The receptors come from a human donor with glioblastoma. The CDR3 runs from the conserved cysteine through the conserved F or W. The D gene is left open where the match is weak. A clone size is listed for some rows: how often the clone was seen (once, few, many), or a class if it is expanded.

abundance: NA
j_gene: TRBJ2-1
d_gene: NA
len: 12
v_gene: TRBV5-4
CDR3nt: TGTGCCAGCAGCTTGGCTAACAATGAGCAGTTCTTC
CDR3aa: CASSLANNEQFF

abundance: NA
j_gene: TRBJ2-1
d_gene: TRBD2
len: 17
v_gene: TRBV2
CDR3nt: TGTGCCAGCAGACTAGCGGGGGGGAGTTACTCCTACAATGAGCAGTTCTTC
CDR3aa: CASRLAGGSYSYNEQFF

abundance: NA
j_gene: TRBJ2-5
d_gene: NA
len: 14
v_gene: TRBV6-1
CDR3nt: TGTGCCAGCAGTATTAACAGGGCGCAAGAGACCCAGTACTTC
CDR3aa: CASSINRAQETQYF

abundance: NA
j_gene: TRBJ1-1
d_gene: TRBD1
len: 15
v_gene: TRBV27
CDR3nt: TGTGCCAGCTCTACAAACAGGGGGCGTTACACTGAAGCTTTCTTT
CDR3aa: CASSTNRGRYTEAFF

abundance: NA
j_gene: TRBJ2-1
d_gene: TRBD1
len: 15
v_gene: TRBV9
CDR3nt: TGTGCCAGCAGCGGGGACAGGGGAATCTACAATGAGCAGTTCTTC
CDR3aa: CASSGDRGIYNEQFF

abundance: once
j_gene: TRBJ1-3
d_gene: NA
len: 14
v_gene: TRBV15
CDR3nt: TGTGCCACCAGCAGAGATTCAGGAGGAAACACCATATATTTT
CDR3aa: CATSRDSGGNTIYF

abundance: few
j_gene: TRBJ1-1
d_gene: TRBD1
len: 18
v_gene: TRBV4-2
CDR3nt: TGTGCCAGCAGCCAGCCGATGGGGACAGGGGTCAGAGACACTGAAGCTTTCTTT
CDR3aa: CASSQPMGTGVRDTEAFF

abundance: NA
j_gene: TRBJ2-2
d_gene: NA
len: 21
v_gene: TRBV7-3
CDR3nt: TGTGCCAGCAGCTTTTGGGCATCAGGGATCCCACACGGGGGAAACACCGGGGAGCTGTTTTTT
CDR3aa: CASSFWASGIPHGGNTGELFF

abundance: NA
j_gene: TRBJ2-2
d_gene: NA
len: 14
v_gene: TRBV2
CDR3nt: TGTGCCAGCAGTGTTGGAGAGAACACCGGGGAGCTGTTTTTT
CDR3aa: CASSVGENTGELFF

abundance: NA
j_gene: TRBJ2-3
d_gene: TRBD1
len: 14
v_gene: TRBV5-1
CDR3nt: TGCGCCAGCAGCCCTGGACAGGGGGCAGATACGCAGTATTTT
CDR3aa: CASSPGQGADTQYF